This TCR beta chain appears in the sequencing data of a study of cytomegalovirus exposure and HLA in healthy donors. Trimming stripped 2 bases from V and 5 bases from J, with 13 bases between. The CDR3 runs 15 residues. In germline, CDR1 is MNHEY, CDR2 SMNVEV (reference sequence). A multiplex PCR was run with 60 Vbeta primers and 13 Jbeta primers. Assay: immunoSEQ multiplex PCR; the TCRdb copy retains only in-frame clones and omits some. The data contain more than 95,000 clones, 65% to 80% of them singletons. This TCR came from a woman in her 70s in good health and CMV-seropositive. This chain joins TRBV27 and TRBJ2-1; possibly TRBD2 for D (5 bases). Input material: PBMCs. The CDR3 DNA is TGTGCCAGCAGTTTAATGAGGGTCCTTCACAATGAGCAGTTCTTC. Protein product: CASSLMRVLHNEQFF.